Below are 4 T cell receptor beta chains sequenced from a single sample in a study of metastatic and nonmetastatic thyroid tumors (dated by TCRdb to about 2020). Libraries came from PCR. This sample was sequenced with an Illumina HiSeq 4000. Clones were called with MiXCR by TCRdb after fastp trimmed the public reads at Q25, and only in-frame beta chains were retained. Across this sample there are about 15,000 clones, with 20% to 30% seen only once. The biggest ten clones account for 6% to 8.5% of the sample. No patient had received any treatment before thyroid surgery. The sequenced sample was tumor tissue. These TCRs come from a female donor with papillary thyroid cancer or a benign thyroid nodule (not recorded which). Some clones in this sample may be carry-over from other donors' samples.

This clone has a count of ten or more. The chain uses TRBV4-1 and TRBJ1-5; unclear D gene. The V end lost 0 bases, the J end lost 2 bases, and 11 bases lay between the germline ends. Germline V CDR1 and CDR2: MGHRA, YSYEKL. This CDR3 is 16 amino acids long. CDR3 region: CASSQEVNPGNQPQHF. CDR3 sequence (DNA): TGCGCCAGCAGCCAAGAAGTAAACCCGGGCAATCAGCCCCAGCATTTT.

This clone is labeled as medium-sized. The chain carries TRBV30 and TRBJ2-7; tentatively, D is TRBD1 or TRBD2 (5 bases each). The germline V gene has CDR1 GTSNPN and CDR2 SVGIG (reference sequence). The CDR3 runs to 14 residues. V shed 1 base and J shed 6 bases, with 16 bases lying between them. CDR3 amino acids: CAWSAWGGLSEQYF. CDR3 nucleotides: TGTGCCTGGAGTGCGTGGGGCGGGCTATCCGAGCAGTACTTC.

The V gene is TRBV7-8, the J gene TRBJ2-6; D gene unclear. Trimming left V 5 bases short and J 6 bases short, with 5 bases between. This CDR3 contains 12 residues. CDR1 SGHVS and CDR2 FQNEAQ come from the germline V gene. In DNA form, the CDR3 reads TGTGCCAGCAGCCCCACGGCCAACGTCCTGACTTTC. Residues: CASSPTANVLTF.

This clone is medium-sized by share. The genes are TRBV6-4 and TRBJ1-3, with unresolved D. Germline-derived CDR1 and CDR2 are MRHNA and SNTAGT. The CDR3 sequence is 16 residues long. V lost 6 bases to trimming and J lost 0 bases, with 15 bases between them. The CDR3 sequence: CASRVDVRPSGNTIYF. CDR3 DNA sequence: TGTGCCAGCAGGGTGGATGTGCGACCCTCTGGAAACACCATATATTTT.